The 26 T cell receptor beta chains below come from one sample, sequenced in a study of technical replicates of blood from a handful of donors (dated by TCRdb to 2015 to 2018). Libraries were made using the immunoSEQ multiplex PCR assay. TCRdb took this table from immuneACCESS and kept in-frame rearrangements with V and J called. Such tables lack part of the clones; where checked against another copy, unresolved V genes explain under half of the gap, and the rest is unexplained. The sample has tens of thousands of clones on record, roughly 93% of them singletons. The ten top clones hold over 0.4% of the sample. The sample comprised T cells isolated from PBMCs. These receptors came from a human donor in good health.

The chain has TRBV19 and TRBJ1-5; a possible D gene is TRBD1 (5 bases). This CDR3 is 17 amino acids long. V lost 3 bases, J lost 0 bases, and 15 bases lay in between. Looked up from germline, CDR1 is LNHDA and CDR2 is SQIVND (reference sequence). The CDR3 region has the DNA TGTGCCAGTAGTATGAATAGGGGACTGATTAGCAATCAGCCCCAGCATTTT. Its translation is CASSMNRGLISNQPQHF. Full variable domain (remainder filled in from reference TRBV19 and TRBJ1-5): DGGITQSPKYLFRKEGQNVTLSCEQNLNHDAMYWYRQDPGQGLRLIYYSQIVNDFQKGDIAEGYSVSREKKESFPLTVTSAQKNPTAFYLCASSMNRGLISNQPQHFGDGTRLSIL.

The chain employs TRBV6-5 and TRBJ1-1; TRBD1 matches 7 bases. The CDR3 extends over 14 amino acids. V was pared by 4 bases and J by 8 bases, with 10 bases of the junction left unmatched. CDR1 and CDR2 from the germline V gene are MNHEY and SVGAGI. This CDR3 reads CASSWHLTGPEAFF. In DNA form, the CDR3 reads TGTGCCAGCAGTTGGCACCTGACAGGGCCCGAAGCTTTCTTT.

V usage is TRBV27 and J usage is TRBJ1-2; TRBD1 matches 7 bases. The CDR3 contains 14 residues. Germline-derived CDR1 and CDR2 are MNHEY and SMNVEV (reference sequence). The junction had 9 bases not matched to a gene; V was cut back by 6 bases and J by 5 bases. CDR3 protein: CASSLRGLGYGYTF. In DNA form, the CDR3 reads TGTGCCAGCAGCCTGAGGGGGCTCGGGTATGGCTACACCTTC.

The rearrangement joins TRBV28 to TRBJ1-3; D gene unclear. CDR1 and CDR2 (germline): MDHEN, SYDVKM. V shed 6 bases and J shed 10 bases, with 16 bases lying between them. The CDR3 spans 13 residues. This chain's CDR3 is CASSNTRHLTIYF. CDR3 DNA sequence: TGTGCCAGCAGCAACACAAGACACTTGACCATATATTTT.

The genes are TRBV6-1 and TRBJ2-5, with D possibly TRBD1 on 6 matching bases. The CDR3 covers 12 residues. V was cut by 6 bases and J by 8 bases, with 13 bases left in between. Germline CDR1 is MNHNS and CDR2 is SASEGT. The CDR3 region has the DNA TGTGCCAGCAGCGAGACAGGAATCACCCAGTACTTC. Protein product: CASSETGITQYF.

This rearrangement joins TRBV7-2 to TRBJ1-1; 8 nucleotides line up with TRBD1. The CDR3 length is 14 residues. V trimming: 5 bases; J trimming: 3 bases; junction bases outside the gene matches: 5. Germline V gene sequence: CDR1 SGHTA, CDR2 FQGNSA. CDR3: CASSVRGQDTEAFF. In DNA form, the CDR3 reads TGTGCCAGCAGCGTCAGGGGGCAGGACACTGAAGCTTTCTTT.

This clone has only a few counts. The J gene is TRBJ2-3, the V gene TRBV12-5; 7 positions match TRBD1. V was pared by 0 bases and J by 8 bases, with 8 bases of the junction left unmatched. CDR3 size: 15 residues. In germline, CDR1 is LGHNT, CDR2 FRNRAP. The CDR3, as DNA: TGTGCTAGTGGTTTGGTAGCGGACAGGAGTGGTACGCAGTATTTT. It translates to CASGLVADRSGTQYF. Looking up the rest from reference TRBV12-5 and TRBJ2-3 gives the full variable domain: DARVTQTPRHKVTEMGQEVTMRCQPILGHNTVFWYRQTMMQGLELLAYFRNRAPLDDSGMPKDRFSAEMPDATLATLKIQPSEPRDSAVYFCASGLVADRSGTQYFGPGTRLTVL.

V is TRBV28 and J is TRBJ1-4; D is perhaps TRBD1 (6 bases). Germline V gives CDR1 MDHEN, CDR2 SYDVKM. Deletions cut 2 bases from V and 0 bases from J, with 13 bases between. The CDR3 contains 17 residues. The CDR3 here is CASSLPGQIATNEKLFF. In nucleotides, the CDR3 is TGTGCCAGCAGTTTACCCGGACAGATTGCAACTAATGAAAAACTGTTTTTT.

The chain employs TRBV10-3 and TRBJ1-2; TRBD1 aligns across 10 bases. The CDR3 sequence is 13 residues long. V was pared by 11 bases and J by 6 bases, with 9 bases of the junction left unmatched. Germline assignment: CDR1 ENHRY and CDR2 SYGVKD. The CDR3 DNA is TGTGCCGCCGGCGGGACAGGGGAGGATGGCTACACCTTC. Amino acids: CAAGGTGEDGYTF.

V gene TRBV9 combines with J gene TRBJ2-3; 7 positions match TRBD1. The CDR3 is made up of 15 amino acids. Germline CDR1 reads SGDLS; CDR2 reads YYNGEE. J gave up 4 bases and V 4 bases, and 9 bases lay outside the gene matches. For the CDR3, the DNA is TGTGCCAGCAGCCCCCGCGACAGGGTTGCAGATACGCAGTATTTT. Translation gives CASSPRDRVADTQYF.

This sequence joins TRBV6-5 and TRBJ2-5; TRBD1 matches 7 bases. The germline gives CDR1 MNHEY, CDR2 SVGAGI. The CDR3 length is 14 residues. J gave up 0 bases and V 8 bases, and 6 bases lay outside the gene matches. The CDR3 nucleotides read TGTGCCAGCCTCTTTGACAGGGACCAAGAGACCCAGTACTTC. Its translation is CASLFDRDQETQYF.

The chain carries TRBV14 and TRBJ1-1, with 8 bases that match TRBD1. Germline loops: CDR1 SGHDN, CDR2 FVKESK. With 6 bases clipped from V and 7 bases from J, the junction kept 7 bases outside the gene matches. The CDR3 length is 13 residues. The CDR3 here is CASRRSGTGEAFF. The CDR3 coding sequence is TGTGCCAGCAGGCGATCCGGGACAGGTGAAGCTTTCTTT.

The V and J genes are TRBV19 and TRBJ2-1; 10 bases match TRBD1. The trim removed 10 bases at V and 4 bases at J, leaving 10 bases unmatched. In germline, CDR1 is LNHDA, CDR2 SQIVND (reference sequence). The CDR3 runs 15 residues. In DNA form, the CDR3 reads TGTGCCACTATCACGACAGGGGGCGTTTACAATGAGCAGTTCTTC. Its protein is CATITTGGVYNEQFF.

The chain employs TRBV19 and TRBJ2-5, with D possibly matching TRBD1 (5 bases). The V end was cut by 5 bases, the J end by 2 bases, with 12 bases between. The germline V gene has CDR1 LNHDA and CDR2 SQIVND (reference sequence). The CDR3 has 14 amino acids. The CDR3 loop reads CASSPGWGQETQYF. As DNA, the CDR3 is TGTGCCAGTAGTCCAGGGTGGGGACAAGAGACCCAGTACTTC.

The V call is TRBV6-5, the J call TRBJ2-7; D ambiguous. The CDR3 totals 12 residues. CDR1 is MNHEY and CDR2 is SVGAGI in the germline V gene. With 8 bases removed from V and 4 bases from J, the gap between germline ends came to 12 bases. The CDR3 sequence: CASSLSPYEQYF. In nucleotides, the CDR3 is TGTGCCAGCTCCCTTAGCCCGTACGAGCAGTACTTC.

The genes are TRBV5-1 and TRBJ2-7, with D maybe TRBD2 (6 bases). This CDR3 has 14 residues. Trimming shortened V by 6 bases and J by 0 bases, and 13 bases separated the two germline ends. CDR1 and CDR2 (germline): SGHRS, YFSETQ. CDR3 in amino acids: CASTRSGFSYEQYF. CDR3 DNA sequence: TGCGCCAGCACCCGAAGCGGGTTCTCCTACGAGCAGTACTTC.

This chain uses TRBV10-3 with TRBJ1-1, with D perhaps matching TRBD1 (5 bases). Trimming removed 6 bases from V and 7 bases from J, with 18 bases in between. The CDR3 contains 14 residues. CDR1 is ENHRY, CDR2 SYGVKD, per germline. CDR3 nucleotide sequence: TGTGCCATCAGCTCCCCCTCCGCCGGACATGAAGCTTTCTTT. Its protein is CAISSPSAGHEAFF.

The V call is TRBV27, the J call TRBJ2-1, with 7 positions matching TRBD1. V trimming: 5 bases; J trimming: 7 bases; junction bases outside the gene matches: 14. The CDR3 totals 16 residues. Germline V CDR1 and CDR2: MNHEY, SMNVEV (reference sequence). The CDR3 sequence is CASSPGGNRGRNEQFF. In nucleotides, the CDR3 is TGTGCCAGCAGTCCTGGGGGCAACAGGGGTAGGAATGAGCAGTTCTTC.

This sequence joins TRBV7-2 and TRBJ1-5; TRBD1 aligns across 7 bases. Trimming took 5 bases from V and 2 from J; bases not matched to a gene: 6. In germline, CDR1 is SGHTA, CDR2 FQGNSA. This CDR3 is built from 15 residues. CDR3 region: CASSNTGTGNQPQHF. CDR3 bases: TGTGCCAGCAGCAACACCGGGACAGGCAATCAGCCCCAGCATTTT.

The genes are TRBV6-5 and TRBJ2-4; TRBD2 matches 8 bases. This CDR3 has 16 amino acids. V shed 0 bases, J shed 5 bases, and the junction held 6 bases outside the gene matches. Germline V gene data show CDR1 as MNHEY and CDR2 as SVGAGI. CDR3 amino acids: CASSYSWREVENIQYF. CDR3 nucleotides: TGTGCCAGCAGTTACTCGTGGCGGGAGGTAGAAAACATTCAGTACTTC.

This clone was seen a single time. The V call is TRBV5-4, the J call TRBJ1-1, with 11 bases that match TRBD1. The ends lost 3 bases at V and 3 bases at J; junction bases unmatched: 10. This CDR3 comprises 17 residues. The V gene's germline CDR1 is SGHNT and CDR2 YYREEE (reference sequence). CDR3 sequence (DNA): TGTGCCAGCAGCTCGCCCGGACAGGGGGCGTGGGACACTGAAGCTTTCTTT. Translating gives CASSSPGQGAWDTEAFF.

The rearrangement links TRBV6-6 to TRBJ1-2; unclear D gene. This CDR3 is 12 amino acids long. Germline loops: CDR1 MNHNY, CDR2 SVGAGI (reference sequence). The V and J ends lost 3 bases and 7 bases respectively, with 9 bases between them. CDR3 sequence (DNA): TGTGCCAGCAGTTATATGAGCTCTGGCTACACCTTC. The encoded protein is CASSYMSSGYTF.

This CDR3 is CASSLRTGDPGELFF. Here the CDR3 DNA reads TGCGCCAGCAGCTTGCGGACAGGGGATCCCGGGGAGCTGTTTTTT. The chain employs TRBV5-1 and TRBJ2-2, with TRBD1 matching 9 bases. V shed 1 base and J 6 bases; nucleotides not matched to a gene: 4. CDR1 is SGHRS, CDR2 YFSETQ, per germline. The CDR3 runs to 15 residues. Based on the CDR3 plus reference TRBV5-1 and TRBJ2-2, the full variable domain is KAGVTQTPRYLIKTRGQQVTLSCSPISGHRSVSWYQQTPGQGLQFLFEYFSETQRNKGNFPGRFSGRQFSNSRSEMNVSTLELGDSALYLCASSLRTGDPGELFFGEGSRLTVL.

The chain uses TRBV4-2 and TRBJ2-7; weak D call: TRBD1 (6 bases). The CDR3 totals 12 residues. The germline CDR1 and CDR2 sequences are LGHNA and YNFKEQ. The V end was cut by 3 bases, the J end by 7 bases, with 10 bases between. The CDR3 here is CASSHQTGEQYF. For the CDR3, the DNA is TGTGCCAGCAGCCACCAAACAGGGGAGCAGTACTTC.

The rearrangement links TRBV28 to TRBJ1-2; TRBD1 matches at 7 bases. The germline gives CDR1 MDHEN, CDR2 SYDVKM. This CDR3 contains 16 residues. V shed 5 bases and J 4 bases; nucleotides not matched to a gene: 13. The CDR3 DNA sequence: TGTGCCAGCAGTGTATCTAACAGGGACAGTTCCTATGGCTACACCTTC. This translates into CASSVSNRDSSYGYTF.

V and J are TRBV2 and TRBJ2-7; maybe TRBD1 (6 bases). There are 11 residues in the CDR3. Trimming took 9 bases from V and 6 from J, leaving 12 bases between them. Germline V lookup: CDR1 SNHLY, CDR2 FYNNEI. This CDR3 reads CARGGGSEQYF. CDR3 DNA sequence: TGTGCCAGGGGTGGGGGCAGCGAGCAGTACTTC.